The table lists the clone carrying this TCR beta chain with a few counts. Its specificity is not known. Looked up from germline, CDR1 is MNHEY and CDR2 is SVGAGI. This CDR3 has 14 residues. Trimming left V 0 bases short and J 5 bases short, with 10 bases between. Repertoires were generated with immunoSEQ multiplex PCR, while TCRdb's copy carries only in-frame clones and drops some. The table lists fewer than 65,000 clones, around 84% of them singletons. This entry comes from a study of T cell responses to AZD1222 COVID-19 vaccine. Study-level findings and limits: Reportedly, close to half of spike-specific TCRs are directed against unmutated variant regions. Only a handful of AZD1222 recipients, several in all, had baseline seropositivity. Increased Spike-specific TCR breadth and depth were observed after two AZD1222 doses. Mapped onto spike, vaccine-associated CD4 TCRs spanned it and were dominant at 160-218 and 743-854.

The receptor was derived from an adult in good health. The input for sequencing was peripheral blood, taken on day 0 of AZD1222 vaccination. The chain employs TRBV6-5 and TRBJ1-2; D is perhaps TRBD1 (6 bases). The CDR3 DNA reads as TGTGCCAGCAGTTACTCACAGGGATCTTATGGCTACACCTTC. This translates into CASSYSQGSYGYTF.